The T cell receptor (beta chain) under discussion was sequenced for a study of blood T cell repertoires in COVID-19. In the study overall: COVID-19 samples from acute and convalescent phases originated in the United States, Italy and Spain.

Authors' methods: Reference gene primer amplification gave estimated nucleated cell counts. The table came from immunoSEQ multiplex PCR; TCRdb's copy has only in-frame clones and leaves some out. V, J and clone size were drawn from that table, and D and trimming were deduced from the DNA. The sample has about 420,000 clones, around 90% seen once. CDR3 length: 18 residues. The germline CDR1 and CDR2 sequences are WNHNN and SYGVQD (reference sequence). The V segment lost 0 bases and the J segment 5 bases; nucleotides outside the gene matches: 8. The Seattle patients joined while their infection was active and were tracked longitudinally afterward.

Sequences were obtained from peripheral blood. The V gene is TRBV10-1, the J gene TRBJ2-2; 11 positions match TRBD2. This sequence originates from a man between 18 and 29 years old with COVID-19, enrolled during active disease. CDR3: CASSESGLAGGKTGELFF. CDR3 nucleotide sequence: TGCGCCAGCAGTGAGTCTGGCCTAGCGGGAGGAAAAACCGGGGAGCTGTTTTTT.